This record covers a single T cell receptor beta chain. Its matching antigen is unknown. The same CDR3 arises from other DNA sequences in this sample as well. This sample was taken from a study of cytomegalovirus exposure and HLA in healthy donors. General observations from the study: Earlier analysis found most TCR beta V segments productive about 87% or about 30% of the time. Reports described diagnosis of cytomegalovirus status by the classifier as highly specific and sensitive.

60 Vbeta and 13 Jbeta primers were used in PCR. Clones were sequenced by immunoSEQ multiplex PCR, and TCRdb holds only the in-frame ones, with some missing. The sample records 250,000 to 350,000 clones, roughly 85% being singletons. Sequencing input: PBMCs. The receptor's source is a man aged 40-50 years in good health and CMV-seropositive.

The CDR3 sequence is CSVSRSGEQYF. The CDR3 DNA is TGCAGCGTTTCGAGATCGGGCGAGCAGTACTTC. The chain recombines TRBV29-1 with TRBJ2-7, with D unresolved. The length of the CDR3 is 11 residues. Germline CDR1 reads SQVTM; CDR2 reads ANQGSEA. V lost 5 bases and J lost 6, with 11 bases in between.